A single sample is the source of the 31 T cell receptor beta chains below, sequenced in a study of OX40 agonist ivuxolimab in advanced cancers. The data were produced by immunoSEQ multiplex PCR, yet TCRdb's version contains in-frame clones alone and is incomplete. The sample carries tens of thousands of clones, about nine tenths recorded once. The sample here was CD4+ or CD8+ T cells sorted from blood, taken in a trial of the OX40 agonist ivuxolimab. These receptors were obtained from an adult with an advanced solid tumor such as melanoma, head and neck, liver or kidney cancer.

CDR3 amino acids: CASSLDRGRETQYF. CDR3 in DNA: TGTGCCAGCAGCTTGGACAGGGGACGGGAGACCCAGTACTTC. The chain joins TRBV11-2 to TRBJ2-5; 9 nucleotides agree with TRBD1. Looked up from germline, CDR1 is SGHAT and CDR2 is FQNNGV. This CDR3 has 14 amino acids. The V gene end was trimmed by 3 bases and the J gene end by 5 bases; junction bases not matched to a gene: 4.

The chain employs TRBV28 and TRBJ2-7; the match to TRBD2 covers 7 bases. The CDR3 sequence is 14 residues long. The germline CDR1 and CDR2 sequences are MDHEN and SYDVKM. After removal of 4 bases from V and 2 bases from J, the junction contained 5 bases not matched to a gene. CDR3 in DNA: TGTGCCAGCAGTTCGGCGGGAGACACCTACGAGCAGTACTTC. Translated, it gives CASSSAGDTYEQYF.

This chain uses TRBV4-1 with TRBJ1-4, with D perhaps matching TRBD1 (5 bases). From germline, CDR1 is MGHRA and CDR2 YSYEKL. The CDR3 spans 14 residues. The V end was cut by 1 base, the J end by 7 bases, with 10 bases between. The CDR3 DNA reads as TGCGCCAGCAGCCAAGTTAGGGGAGGTGAAAAACTGTTTTTT. Translating it yields CASSQVRGGEKLFF.

CDR3 DNA: TGCAGCGTTGAAAGGGGAGGTAACACTGAAGCTTTCTTT. As protein: CSVERGGNTEAFF. The chain uses TRBV29-1 and TRBJ1-1; D possibly corresponds to TRBD1 (5 bases). V lost 2 bases and J lost 2, with 9 bases in between. The CDR3 has 13 amino acids. The germline V gene has CDR1 SQVTM and CDR2 ANQGSEA. Looking up the rest from reference TRBV29-1 and TRBJ1-1 gives the full variable domain: SAVISQKPSRDICQRGTSLTIQCQVDSQVTMMFWYRQQPGQSLTLIATANQGSEATYESGFVIDKFPISRPNLTFSTLTVSNMSPEDSSIYLCSVERGGNTEAFFGQGTRLTVV.

Only one count was recorded for this clone. The chain links TRBV27 to TRBJ1-6; tentative D call: TRBD1 (6 bases). The CDR3 is made up of 16 amino acids. In germline, CDR1 is MNHEY, CDR2 SMNVEV (reference sequence). Between the trimmed V and J ends, which lost 1 base and 7 bases, there was a span of 14 bases. The chain's CDR3 is CASSLLGGRWNSPLHF. The DNA for the CDR3 is TGTGCCAGCAGTTTATTGGGGGGGCGATGGAATTCACCCCTCCACTTT.

The chain links TRBV6-5 to TRBJ2-1; the D is unclear. Germline lookup yields CDR1 MNHEY and CDR2 SVGAGI. Trimming pared 7 bases from V and 4 bases from J, leaving 14 bases between. The CDR3 is made up of 14 amino acids. In DNA, the CDR3 is TGTGCCAGCACCCAAACCGGGCCGTACAATGAGCAGTTCTTC. This translates into CASTQTGPYNEQFF.

The gene calls are TRBV11-3 and TRBJ2-2; 9 bases are shared with TRBD1. This CDR3 spans 15 amino acids. Trimming removed 4 bases from V and 4 bases from J; junction bases left unmatched: 4. The germline V gene has CDR1 SGHNT and CDR2 YENEEA. The DNA for the CDR3 is TGTGCCAGCAGCTCCGGGACAGGGTTCACCGGGGAGCTGTTTTTT. As protein: CASSSGTGFTGELFF.

The chain links TRBV6-6 to TRBJ2-7, with D uncertain. The CDR3 length is 12 residues. Per germline, CDR1 MNHNY and CDR2 SVGAGI (reference sequence). Trimming removed 6 bases from V and 1 base from J, with 7 bases in between. The CDR3 DNA follows: TGTGCCAGCAGCCCCGGATCCTACGAGCAGTACTTC. Its protein is CASSPGSYEQYF.

The rearrangement joins TRBV15 to TRBJ2-7, with 8 bases fitting TRBD1. The germline V gene encodes CDR1 LNHNV and CDR2 YYDKDF (reference sequence). CDR3 length: 14 amino acids. The V segment lost 1 base and the J segment 4 bases; nucleotides outside the gene matches: 3. As DNA, the CDR3 is TGTGCCACCAGCAGAGGGCAGGGGGCTTACGAGCAGTACTTC. Its translation: CATSRGQGAYEQYF.

The chain combines TRBV11-2 with TRBJ2-1; unclear D gene. The V and J ends lost 2 bases and 7 bases respectively, with 6 bases between them. The CDR3 contains 12 residues. CDR1 SGHAT and CDR2 FQNNGV come from the germline V gene. This chain's CDR3 is CASSLYTNEQFF. CDR3 DNA: TGTGCCAGCAGCTTATACACGAATGAGCAGTTCTTC.

CDR3 protein: CASSITGAQETQYF. For the CDR3, the DNA is TGTGCCAGCAGTATCACAGGGGCCCAAGAGACCCAGTACTTC. J is TRBJ2-5 and V is TRBV2; 7 nucleotides align to TRBD1. Germline V gene lookup returns CDR1 SNHLY and CDR2 FYNNEI. After removal of 5 bases from V and 1 base from J, the junction contained 4 bases not matched to a gene. This CDR3 is built from 14 residues.

V gene TRBV6-1 combines with J gene TRBJ2-5; perhaps TRBD2 as D (5 bases). Germline V gene lookup returns CDR1 MNHNS and CDR2 SASEGT. V lost 2 bases to trimming and J lost 0 bases, with 7 bases between them. The CDR3 consists of 14 residues. The CDR3 here is CASSESGYQETQYF. In nucleotides, the CDR3 is TGTGCCAGCAGTGAATCGGGGTACCAAGAGACCCAGTACTTC.

The gene calls are TRBV11-3 and TRBJ2-7; no definite D call. V shed 0 bases and J shed 8 bases, with 8 bases lying between them. The germline V gene encodes CDR1 SGHNT and CDR2 YENEEA. CDR3 size: 12 residues. For the CDR3, the DNA is TGTGCCAGCAGCTTAGATGGTCGCCAGCAGTACTTC. Residues: CASSLDGRQQYF.

The chain joins TRBV5-1 to TRBJ2-5; 9 positions match TRBD2. V lost 5 bases to trimming and J lost 1 base; unmatched junction nucleotides: 15. The CDR3 consists of 18 residues. Germline V gene sequence: CDR1 SGHRS, CDR2 YFSETQ. As DNA, the CDR3 is TGCGCCAGCAGTCCTGGGGCAGTTAGCGGGAGCGCCCAAGAGACCCAGTACTTC. Protein sequence: CASSPGAVSGSAQETQYF.

This rearrangement joins TRBV29-1 to TRBJ1-2, with 9 bases that match TRBD1. The CDR3 extends over 15 amino acids. CDR1 and CDR2 from the germline V gene are SQVTM and ANQGSEA. V was pared by 5 bases and J by 7 bases, with 14 bases of the junction left unmatched. The CDR3 nucleotides are TGCAGCGTTAAAACCCCGGGACAGGGAGCGTTTGGCTACACCTTC. Translation: CSVKTPGQGAFGYTF.

The DNA for the CDR3 is TGTGCCTGGACCCCACAGGACAATTCGGGCTATGGCTACACCTTC. Residues: CAWTPQDNSGYGYTF. V gene TRBV30 combines with J gene TRBJ1-2, with D perhaps matching TRBD1 (5 bases). V lost 4 bases to trimming and J lost 4 bases, with 19 bases between them. CDR3 size: 15 residues. Germline assignment: CDR1 GTSNPN and CDR2 SVGIG (reference sequence). The full variable domain, with the rest looked up from reference TRBV30 and TRBJ1-2, is SQTIHQWPATLVQPVGSPLSLECTVEGTSNPNLYWYRQAAGRGLQLLFYSVGIGQISSEVPQNLSASRPQDRQFILSSKKLLLSDSGFYLCAWTPQDNSGYGYTFGSGTRLTVV.

The chain is built from TRBV13 and TRBJ2-6, with 7 bases identical to TRBD1. Germline CDR1 and CDR2: PRHDT and FYEKMQ (reference sequence). With 5 bases clipped from V and 0 bases from J, the junction kept 13 bases outside the gene matches. This CDR3 is built from 19 residues. The CDR3 reads CASSTVAQGKSSGANVLTF. The CDR3 nucleotides are TGTGCCAGCAGCACAGTAGCACAGGGGAAGAGCTCTGGGGCCAACGTCCTGACTTTC.

The genes are TRBV18 and TRBJ2-5; D is unresolved. Deletions cut 3 bases from V and 0 bases from J, with 11 bases between. The length of the CDR3 is 15 residues. Germline assignment: CDR1 KGHSH and CDR2 LQKENI. CDR3 residues: CASSPVSRNQETQYF. The CDR3 DNA follows: TGTGCCAGCTCACCGGTCTCCAGGAACCAAGAGACCCAGTACTTC.

This chain uses TRBV5-6 with TRBJ2-7; D possibly corresponds to TRBD2 (6 bases). CDR3 size: 15 residues. Germline assignment: CDR1 SGHDT and CDR2 YYEEEE. V lost 4 bases to trimming and J lost 0 bases, with 14 bases between them. The CDR3: CASSGARGYSYEQYF. In DNA, the CDR3 is TGTGCCAGCAGCGGGGCGCGGGGATACTCCTACGAGCAGTACTTC.

The J gene is TRBJ1-2, the V gene TRBV7-9; D perhaps matches TRBD1 (6 bases). CDR3 length equals 12 residues. Germline CDR1 and CDR2: SEHNR and FQNEAQ (reference sequence). V lost 1 base and J lost 7, with 7 bases in between. The CDR3 DNA is TGTGCCAGCAGCTTAGGGGGGGCTGGCTACACCTTC. This gives the protein CASSLGGAGYTF.

The gene calls are TRBV28 and TRBJ2-7; 11 positions agree with TRBD2. The germline CDR1 and CDR2 sequences are MDHEN and SYDVKM. V shed 8 bases and J 5 bases; nucleotides not matched to a gene: 11. The CDR3 length is 15 residues. The CDR3 sequence is CASGFPLLAGDEQYF. CDR3 DNA: TGTGCCAGCGGATTCCCCCTACTAGCGGGAGACGAGCAGTACTTC.

The chain carries TRBV15 and TRBJ1-2; no reliable D call. There are 12 residues in the CDR3. Trimming removed 1 base from V and 8 bases from J, with 8 bases in between. In germline, CDR1 is LNHNV, CDR2 YYDKDF (reference sequence). The CDR3 region has the DNA TGTGCCACCAGCAGAGGAGGTGGGGGCTACACCTTC. Protein product: CATSRGGGGYTF. The whole variable domain, filled in from reference TRBV15 and TRBJ1-2, reads DAMVIQNPRYQVTQFGKPVTLSCSQTLNHNVMYWYQQKSSQAPKLLFHYYDKDFNNEADTPDNFQSRRPNTSFCFLDIRSPGLGDTAMYLCATSRGGGGYTFGSGTRLTVV.

This rearrangement joins TRBV27 to TRBJ2-2, with D perhaps matching TRBD1 (5 bases). V dropped 0 bases and J dropped 0 bases, with 5 bases sitting between them. The CDR3 sequence is 15 residues long. From germline, CDR1 is MNHEY and CDR2 SMNVEV (reference sequence). The CDR3 reads CASSLSDTNTGELFF. In DNA, the CDR3 is TGTGCCAGCAGTTTATCGGACACGAACACCGGGGAGCTGTTTTTT.

V usage is TRBV6-5 and J usage is TRBJ1-5, with D possibly TRBD1 on 5 matching bases. In germline, CDR1 is MNHEY, CDR2 SVGAGI. The CDR3 consists of 13 residues. With 8 bases removed from V and 2 bases from J, the gap between germline ends came to 10 bases. The CDR3 loop reads CASSRDGNQPQHF. CDR3 in DNA: TGTGCCAGCTCCAGGGACGGCAATCAGCCCCAGCATTTT.

The table lists this clone with a count of one. The chain has TRBV25-1 and TRBJ1-1; the D is unclear. V dropped 4 bases and J dropped 9 bases, with 9 bases sitting between them. Germline V lookup: CDR1 MGHDK, CDR2 SYGVNS. The CDR3 has 11 amino acids. The CDR3 bases are TGTGCCAGCAGTGGGACGGGGAAAGCTTTCTTT. Protein: CASSGTGKAFF.

The chain is built from TRBV7-6 and TRBJ2-5; the match to TRBD1 covers 9 bases. The junction had 5 bases not matched to a gene; V was cut back by 5 bases and J by 1 base. The CDR3 has 15 residues. The germline gives CDR1 SGHVS, CDR2 FNYEAQ. CDR3 DNA sequence: TGTGCCAGCAGCCACGGACAGGGGATCCAAGAGACCCAGTACTTC. This sequence encodes CASSHGQGIQETQYF. The entire variable domain, with the rest obtained from reference TRBV7-6 and TRBJ2-5, is as follows: GAGVSQSPRYKVTKRGQDVALRCDPISGHVSLYWYRQALGQGPEFLTYFNYEAQQDKSGLPNDRFSAERPEGSISTLTIQRTEQRDSAMYRCASSHGQGIQETQYFGPGTRLLVL.

The V and J genes are TRBV6-6 and TRBJ1-3; possibly TRBD1 for D (5 bases). This CDR3 comprises 14 residues. The germline V gene has CDR1 MNHNY and CDR2 SVGAGI (reference sequence). The V end was cut by 8 bases, the J end by 3 bases, with 14 bases between. The CDR3 nucleotides read TGTGCCAGCGCGTGGGGGGTTGGTGGAAACACCATATATTTT. This gives the protein CASAWGVGGNTIYF.

V usage is TRBV25-1 and J usage is TRBJ1-2, with D perhaps TRBD1 (5 bases). Trimming took off 5 bases at V and 6 bases at J, with 16 bases between the two ends. The CDR3 has 14 residues. Germline V lookup: CDR1 MGHDK, CDR2 SYGVNS. The CDR3 region is CASSPRDSFHGYTF. Written as DNA, the CDR3 is TGTGCCAGCAGTCCTCGGGACTCTTTCCATGGCTACACCTTC.

This clone was observed once. The J gene is TRBJ2-1, the V gene TRBV11-3, with 9 bases matching TRBD2. The CDR3 has 14 residues. The germline gives CDR1 SGHNT, CDR2 YENEEA. Unmatched junction bases numbered 5, after V lost 3 bases and J lost 8 bases. The CDR3 protein is CASSLSSGSDEQFF. The CDR3 nucleotides read TGTGCCAGCAGCTTGAGTAGCGGGAGCGATGAGCAGTTCTTC.

This rearrangement joins TRBV7-3 to TRBJ2-3, with 12 bases identical to TRBD2. The J segment lost 4 bases and the V segment lost 4 bases, leaving 6 bases of the junction unmatched. This CDR3 has 16 amino acids. Germline V CDR1 and CDR2: SGHTA, FQGTGA. Here the CDR3 reads CASSSRLAGVADTQYF. The CDR3 nucleotides read TGTGCCAGCAGCTCCCGACTAGCGGGAGTCGCAGATACGCAGTATTTT.

The V and J genes are TRBV6-5 and TRBJ2-1; no definite D call. The CDR3 sequence is 14 residues long. Trimming stripped 6 bases from V and 6 bases from J, with 15 bases between. The germline V gene encodes CDR1 MNHEY and CDR2 SVGAGI. DNA for the CDR3: TGTGCCAGCAGCCGAATAGGCTCCAGCAATGAGCAGTTCTTC. This codes for CASSRIGSSNEQFF.